The rows below give T cell receptor beta chains drawn from one sample of a study of blood T cell repertoires in COVID-19. Assay: immunoSEQ multiplex PCR; the TCRdb copy retains only in-frame clones and omits some. Of roughly 700,000 clones listed, 80% to 90% are singletons. Sequenced sample: peripheral blood. The receptors derive from a woman younger than 30 with acute or convalescent COVID-19. CDR3s include the opening cysteine and the closing phenylalanine or tryptophan. Each record gives: D gene, J gene, clone size, V gene, CDR3 protein, CDR3 DNA. The D gene is left open where the match is weak. A clone size is listed for some rows: how often the clone was seen (once, few, many), or a class if it is expanded.

d_call: TRBD1; j_call: TRBJ1-1; clone_size: .; v_call: TRBV11-2; cdr3_aa: CASSLLGRGSSTEAFF; cdr3_nt: TGTGCCAGCAGCTTATTGGGCAGGGGGTCATCCACTGAAGCTTTCTTT
d_call: .; j_call: TRBJ1-3; clone_size: .; v_call: TRBV19; cdr3_aa: CASSMGGKGNTIYF; cdr3_nt: TGTGCCAGTAGTATGGGAGGCAAAGGAAACACCATATATTTT
d_call: .; j_call: TRBJ1-1; clone_size: .; v_call: TRBV12-3/TRBV12-4; cdr3_aa: CASSFEQNTEAFF; cdr3_nt: TGTGCCAGCAGTTTTGAGCAGAACACTGAAGCTTTCTTT
d_call: .; j_call: TRBJ2-7; clone_size: once; v_call: TRBV5-6; cdr3_aa: CASSPEGQRLKQYF; cdr3_nt: TGTGCCAGCAGCCCCGAAGGCCAGCGTTTGAAGCAGTACTTC
d_call: .; j_call: TRBJ2-3; clone_size: .; v_call: TRBV20-1; cdr3_aa: CSASSGGGEDTQYF; cdr3_nt: TGCAGTGCTAGTTCGGGGGGCGGGGAAGATACGCAGTATTTT
d_call: .; j_call: TRBJ2-5; clone_size: .; v_call: TRBV5-1; cdr3_aa: CASSFGGPGVLTQYF; cdr3_nt: TGCGCCAGCAGCTTTGGTGGTCCGGGGGTATTAACCCAGTACTTC
d_call: .; j_call: TRBJ2-7; clone_size: .; v_call: TRBV19; cdr3_aa: CASSMALASSYEQYF; cdr3_nt: TGTGCCAGTAGTATGGCCCTAGCCAGCTCCTACGAGCAGTACTTC
d_call: TRBD2; j_call: TRBJ2-7; clone_size: .; v_call: TRBV3-1/TRBV3-2; cdr3_aa: CASSHPGLAGGPSYEQYF; cdr3_nt: TGTGCCAGCAGCCACCCGGGGCTAGCGGGGGGGCCTTCCTACGAGCAGTACTTC
d_call: .; j_call: TRBJ1-3; clone_size: .; v_call: TRBV28; cdr3_aa: CASSPPHRVGNTIYF; cdr3_nt: TGTGCCAGCAGTCCACCCCACAGGGTTGGAAACACCATATATTTT
d_call: .; j_call: TRBJ1-6; clone_size: .; v_call: TRBV19; cdr3_aa: CASRVLPNQSPLHF; cdr3_nt: TGTGCCAGTAGGGTACTCCCCAACCAATCACCCCTCCACTTT
d_call: TRBD1; j_call: TRBJ2-7; clone_size: .; v_call: TRBV6-5; cdr3_aa: CASNLQGAVYEQYF; cdr3_nt: TGTGCCAGCAACCTTCAGGGGGCGGTTTACGAGCAGTACTTC
d_call: .; j_call: TRBJ1-1; clone_size: .; v_call: TRBV11-2; cdr3_aa: CASSLVPGNSPEAFF; cdr3_nt: TGTGCCAGCAGCTTAGTGCCCGGGAATAGCCCTGAAGCTTTCTTT
d_call: TRBD1; j_call: TRBJ1-1; clone_size: .; v_call: TRBV15; cdr3_aa: CATDQGVENTEAFF; cdr3_nt: TGTGCCACCGATCAGGGGGTGGAGAACACTGAAGCTTTCTTT
d_call: TRBD1; j_call: TRBJ1-1; clone_size: .; v_call: TRBV7-2; cdr3_aa: CASSPYRGGTEAFF; cdr3_nt: TGTGCCAGCAGCCCCTACAGGGGAGGAACTGAAGCTTTCTTT
d_call: .; j_call: TRBJ2-1; clone_size: .; v_call: TRBV13; cdr3_aa: CASSSLWGGLLYNEQFF; cdr3_nt: TGTGCCAGCAGCTCCCTATGGGGGGGGCTTCTATACAATGAGCAGTTCTTC
d_call: TRBD2; j_call: TRBJ2-1; clone_size: .; v_call: TRBV12-3/TRBV12-4; cdr3_aa: CASTLAGDEQFF; cdr3_nt: TGTGCCAGCACCCTAGCGGGGGATGAGCAGTTCTTC
d_call: TRBD1; j_call: TRBJ1-2; clone_size: .; v_call: TRBV10-3; cdr3_aa: CAIRGTGDYGYTF; cdr3_nt: TGTGCCATCAGAGGGACAGGGGACTATGGCTACACCTTC
d_call: TRBD1; j_call: TRBJ1-2; clone_size: .; v_call: TRBV9; cdr3_aa: CASSLTGGGGYTF; cdr3_nt: TGTGCCAGCAGCCTAACAGGGGGCGGGGGCTACACCTTC
d_call: TRBD1; j_call: TRBJ2-1; clone_size: .; v_call: TRBV6-5; cdr3_aa: CASRANTGGSEQFF; cdr3_nt: TGTGCCAGCAGGGCTAATACAGGGGGCTCTGAGCAGTTCTTC
d_call: TRBD1; j_call: TRBJ1-2; clone_size: .; v_call: TRBV5-1; cdr3_aa: CASTRGGTDGYTF; cdr3_nt: TGCGCCAGCACTCGAGGGGGGACAGATGGCTACACCTTC
d_call: TRBD1; j_call: TRBJ1-2; clone_size: .; v_call: TRBV6-5; cdr3_aa: CASSYGTGIDEYGYTF; cdr3_nt: TGTGCCAGCAGTTACGGGACAGGGATTGACGAATATGGCTACACCTTC
d_call: .; j_call: TRBJ2-7; clone_size: .; v_call: TRBV6-5; cdr3_aa: CASRDFSYEQYF; cdr3_nt: TGTGCCAGCAGAGACTTCTCCTACGAGCAGTACTTC
d_call: TRBD1; j_call: TRBJ1-1; clone_size: .; v_call: TRBV29-1; cdr3_aa: CSVETGVLRTEAFF; cdr3_nt: TGCAGCGTTGAAACAGGGGTCTTACGGACTGAAGCTTTCTTT
d_call: TRBD1; j_call: TRBJ1-4; clone_size: .; v_call: TRBV3-1/TRBV3-2; cdr3_aa: CASSSESPPGQGDEKLFF; cdr3_nt: TGTGCCAGCAGCTCTGAATCTCCACCGGGACAGGGAGATGAAAAACTGTTTTTT
d_call: TRBD1; j_call: TRBJ1-1; clone_size: .; v_call: TRBV9; cdr3_aa: CASSPRTGMNTEAFF; cdr3_nt: TGTGCCAGCAGCCCCAGGACAGGAATGAACACTGAAGCTTTCTTT
d_call: TRBD1; j_call: TRBJ2-7; clone_size: .; v_call: TRBV6-6; cdr3_aa: CASSRMGLTGGVTYEQYF; cdr3_nt: TGTGCCAGCAGCCGAATGGGGCTCACAGGGGGCGTAACCTACGAGCAGTACTTC
d_call: .; j_call: TRBJ1-2; clone_size: .; v_call: TRBV3-1/TRBV3-2; cdr3_aa: CASSQDGGYGYTF; cdr3_nt: TGTGCCAGCAGCCAAGACGGGGGCTATGGCTACACCTTC
d_call: .; j_call: TRBJ1-2; clone_size: once; v_call: TRBV24-1; cdr3_aa: CATSDRRQAAYGYTF; cdr3_nt: TGTGCCACCAGTGACAGAAGGCAGGCAGCCTATGGCTACACCTTC
d_call: TRBD1; j_call: TRBJ1-1; clone_size: .; v_call: TRBV9; cdr3_aa: CASSVDLNPTGENEAFF; cdr3_nt: TGTGCCAGCAGCGTAGACTTAAACCCGACAGGGGAGAATGAAGCTTTCTTT
d_call: TRBD2; j_call: TRBJ2-7; clone_size: .; v_call: TRBV3-1/TRBV3-2; cdr3_aa: CASSQGASAGGPSYEQYF; cdr3_nt: TGTGCCAGCAGCCAAGGGGCCTCAGCGGGGGGGCCCTCCTACGAGCAGTACTTC
d_call: TRBD1; j_call: TRBJ2-7; clone_size: .; v_call: TRBV5-4; cdr3_aa: CASSSRRDRASGEQYF; cdr3_nt: TGTGCCAGCAGCTCAAGGAGGGACAGGGCCTCGGGGGAGCAGTACTTC
d_call: TRBD1; j_call: TRBJ1-4; clone_size: .; v_call: TRBV27; cdr3_aa: CASSPGQGLSGEKLFF; cdr3_nt: TGTGCCAGCAGTCCGGGACAGGGGCTTTCTGGTGAAAAACTGTTTTTT
d_call: .; j_call: TRBJ1-5; clone_size: .; v_call: TRBV19; cdr3_aa: CASSSPLARGTNQPQHF; cdr3_nt: TGTGCCAGTAGCTCTCCCCTCGCCAGGGGCACCAATCAGCCCCAGCATTTT
d_call: TRBD2; j_call: TRBJ2-2; clone_size: .; v_call: TRBV20-1; cdr3_aa: CSASGTSGGNTGELFF; cdr3_nt: TGCAGTGCTAGTGGGACTAGCGGGGGGAACACCGGGGAGCTGTTTTTT
d_call: .; j_call: TRBJ2-5; clone_size: .; v_call: TRBV19; cdr3_aa: CASSNWGGAETQYF; cdr3_nt: TGTGCCAGTAGTAACTGGGGGGGCGCGGAGACCCAGTACTTC
d_call: TRBD1; j_call: TRBJ1-5; clone_size: .; v_call: TRBV2; cdr3_aa: CASSAGPGGGQPQHF; cdr3_nt: TGTGCCAGCAGTGCCGGGCCAGGGGGAGGTCAGCCCCAGCATTTT
d_call: TRBD1; j_call: TRBJ2-2; clone_size: .; v_call: TRBV12-5; cdr3_aa: CASGRTGNTGELFF; cdr3_nt: TGTGCTAGTGGAAGGACAGGGAACACCGGGGAGCTGTTTTTT
d_call: .; j_call: TRBJ2-3; clone_size: once; v_call: TRBV9; cdr3_aa: CASSVVPLDTQYF; cdr3_nt: TGTGCCAGCAGCGTAGTTCCCCTGGATACGCAGTATTTT
d_call: .; j_call: TRBJ2-7; clone_size: .; v_call: TRBV6-5; cdr3_aa: CASSLKQEHYEQYF; cdr3_nt: TGTGCCAGCAGTTTAAAACAGGAACACTACGAGCAGTACTTC
d_call: TRBD2; j_call: TRBJ2-1; clone_size: .; v_call: TRBV30; cdr3_aa: CAWSVPTSGREQFF; cdr3_nt: TGTGCCTGGAGTGTACCGACTAGCGGGCGGGAGCAGTTCTTC
d_call: .; j_call: TRBJ1-1; clone_size: .; v_call: TRBV29-1; cdr3_aa: CSVPPGHLNTEAFF; cdr3_nt: TGCAGCGTTCCTCCGGGACACTTGAACACTGAAGCTTTCTTT
d_call: .; j_call: TRBJ1-5; clone_size: once; v_call: TRBV7-2; cdr3_aa: CASIAGAGNQPQHF; cdr3_nt: TGTGCCAGCATCGCGGGGGCCGGAAATCAGCCCCAGCATTTT
d_call: .; j_call: TRBJ1-2; clone_size: .; v_call: TRBV7-2; cdr3_aa: CASSLVNPQREDGYTF; cdr3_nt: TGTGCCAGCAGCTTAGTCAACCCACAGAGGGAGGATGGCTACACCTTC
d_call: .; j_call: TRBJ1-1; clone_size: once; v_call: TRBV20-1; cdr3_aa: CSARRIAEAFF; cdr3_nt: TGCAGTGCGAGGAGAATCGCTGAAGCTTTCTTT
d_call: .; j_call: TRBJ1-2; clone_size: .; v_call: TRBV6-5; cdr3_aa: CASSRFDRTGDGYTF; cdr3_nt: TGTGCCAGCAGCCGTTTCGACAGGACTGGGGATGGCTACACCTTC
d_call: .; j_call: TRBJ1-2; clone_size: .; v_call: TRBV6-5; cdr3_aa: CASSYQRDLGYTF; cdr3_nt: TGTGCCAGCAGTTATCAGAGGGATCTCGGCTACACCTTC